The 23 T cell receptor beta chains in this list originate from one sample, sequenced in a study of blood T cells in healthy people across ages. Then a second PCR, running about 7 to 11 cycles, was carried out with a sample-barcoded 5' primer and a J-beta primer mix. Each CDR3 protein is one row after TCRdb ran MiXCR on the 5' RACE reads. The sample consists of 550,000 to 750,000 distinct CDR3 sequences, 20% to 25% of them appearing once. Sequencing was done on a sample of blood. The receptors here all came from a man in his 70s in good health.

This clonotype was seen more than once but under ten times. The rearrangement joins TRBV14 to TRBJ2-1; the D gene could be TRBD1 or TRBD2 (6 bases each). This CDR3 spans 16 amino acids. Trimming removed 4 bases at V and 4 bases at J, with 17 bases between. Germline-derived CDR1 and CDR2 are SGHDN and FVKESK. Written as DNA, the CDR3 is TGTGCCAGCAGCCTTCTCGGGGGCATCGAATACAATGAGCAGTTCTTC. Translated, it gives CASSLLGGIEYNEQFF.

This clonotype appeared a few times. This rearrangement joins TRBV29-1 to TRBJ1-3; 7 bases map to TRBD1. V was pared by 6 bases and J by 0 bases, with 5 bases of the junction left unmatched. CDR1 and CDR2 (germline): SQVTM, ANQGSEA. The CDR3 contains 14 residues. DNA of the CDR3: TGCAGCGTACAGGGGAAAGGCTCTGGAAACACCATATATTTT. Translated: CSVQGKGSGNTIYF.

V usage is TRBV30 and J usage is TRBJ1-4; unclear D gene. The CDR3 has 13 amino acids. Between the trimmed V and J ends, which lost 0 bases and 5 bases, there was a span of 7 bases. Germline values: CDR1 GTSNPN, CDR2 SVGIG (reference sequence). The CDR3 nucleotides are TGTGCCTGGAGTGTAGCTAGCAATGAAAAACTGTTTTTT. Encoded protein: CAWSVASNEKLFF.

The V gene is TRBV3-1, the J gene TRBJ2-5, with unresolved D. Germline V gene data show CDR1 as LGHDT and CDR2 as YNNKEL (reference sequence). CDR3 length: 10 residues. Trimming took 6 bases from V and 13 from J, leaving 12 bases between them. The CDR3: CASRLNTLYF. The CDR3 DNA follows: TGTGCCAGCAGGCTTAATACGTTGTACTTC.

This chain joins TRBV4-1 and TRBJ2-5; 13 bases map to TRBD2. Germline V gene lookup returns CDR1 MGHRA and CDR2 YSYEKL. The J segment lost 2 bases and the V segment lost 3 bases, leaving 3 bases of the junction unmatched. CDR3 length equals 16 residues. The CDR3 nucleotides are TGCGCCAGCAGCCATGGGACTAGCGGGAAACAAGAGACCCAGTACTTC. Translation gives CASSHGTSGKQETQYF.

J is TRBJ1-2 and V is TRBV9; D is possibly TRBD1 (6 bases). Germline values: CDR1 SGDLS, CDR2 YYNGEE. The CDR3 is 15 residues long. With 4 bases removed from V and 5 bases from J, the gap between germline ends came to 18 bases. The CDR3 reads CASSTVDRSHYGYTF. DNA for the CDR3: TGTGCCAGCAGCACCGTAGACAGGAGCCATTATGGCTACACCTTC.

The chain has TRBV5-1 and TRBJ2-3, with 7 nucleotides matching TRBD2. J lost 5 bases, V lost 4 bases, and 13 bases had no gene match. This CDR3 comprises 16 residues. Germline CDR1 and CDR2: SGHRS and YFSETQ. DNA of the CDR3: TGCGCCAGCAGCGGATCAGGGACTACTCTTGTAGATACGCAGTATTTT. Amino acids: CASSGSGTTLVDTQYF.

This clonotype was observed a few times. The V gene is TRBV28, the J gene TRBJ1-1; 8 bases match TRBD1. After removal of 6 bases from V and 4 bases from J, the junction contained 4 bases not matched to a gene. Germline assignment: CDR1 MDHEN and CDR2 SYDVKM. The CDR3 sequence is 13 residues long. The DNA for the CDR3 is TGTGCCAGCAGCTGTACAGGGGGCACTGAAGCTTTCTTT. It is translated as CASSCTGGTEAFF.

This clonotype was counted only a few times. The rearrangement joins TRBV3-1 to TRBJ1-2; possible D gene TRBD1, 6 bases. Germline loops: CDR1 LGHDT, CDR2 YNNKEL (reference sequence). Deletions cut 2 bases from V and 4 bases from J, with 14 bases between. The CDR3 has 15 amino acids. This CDR3 reads CASSQSGQGPYGYTF. The CDR3 region has the DNA TGTGCCAGCAGCCAATCCGGGCAGGGGCCCTATGGCTACACCTTC.

This clonotype was seen a handful of times. The chain uses TRBV6-1 and TRBJ1-5; D not resolved. The CDR3 extends over 14 amino acids. The germline V gene has CDR1 MNHNS and CDR2 SASEGT. Trimming stripped 2 bases from V and 3 bases from J, with 8 bases between. CDR3 amino acids: CASSESVINQPQHF. CDR3 sequence (DNA): TGTGCCAGCAGTGAATCGGTAATCAATCAGCCCCAGCATTTT.

The chain uses TRBV29-1 and TRBJ2-6; D unclear. V dropped 0 bases and J dropped 0 bases, with 3 bases sitting between them. Germline CDR1 and CDR2: SQVTM and ANQGSEA. The CDR3 is 14 amino acids. Here the CDR3 DNA reads TGCAGCGTTGAAGACAGCTCTGGGGCCAACGTCCTGACTTTC. Translating it yields CSVEDSSGANVLTF.

Comments on this clonotype: The germline gene is not matched at one end of the junction; a read error may be the cause. The rearrangement uses TRBV27 and TRBJ2-1; the D is unclear. Germline loops: CDR1 MNHEY, CDR2 SMNVEV (reference sequence). This CDR3 comprises 14 residues. In nucleotides, the CDR3 is TGTGCCAGCAGTTTATCCCGAAATGGGAATGAGAAGTTCTTC. Residues: CASSLSRNGNEKFF.

This clonotype has a handful of counts. The CDR3 here is CASSPGTGKKYGYTF. The DNA for the CDR3 is TGTGCCAGCAGCCCAGGGACAGGGAAGAAATATGGCTACACCTTC. This chain joins TRBV3-1 and TRBJ1-2; TRBD1 matches 9 bases. The ends lost 4 bases at V and 5 bases at J; junction bases unmatched: 8. The CDR3 is 15 amino acids. Per the germline V gene, CDR1 is LGHDT and CDR2 is YNNKEL (reference sequence).

This clonotype was detected only a few times. The rearrangement joins TRBV5-1 to TRBJ1-6; TRBD1 matches 8 bases. V shed 2 bases, J shed 11 bases, and the junction held 6 bases outside the gene matches. The germline CDR1 and CDR2 sequences are SGHRS and YFSETQ. This CDR3 region has 14 residues. The chain's CDR3 is CASSLGQGDTPLHF. CDR3 DNA sequence: TGCGCCAGCAGCTTAGGACAGGGAGATACACCCCTCCACTTT.

V gene TRBV20-1 combines with J gene TRBJ2-3, with D perhaps TRBD2 (5 bases). Germline V gene sequence: CDR1 DFQATT, CDR2 SNEGSKA (reference sequence). The CDR3 runs to 13 residues. Trimming left V 6 bases short and J 0 bases short, with 10 bases between. CDR3 residues: CSAGLSSTDTQYF. DNA for the CDR3: TGCAGTGCCGGACTGTCTAGCACAGATACGCAGTATTTT.

J is TRBJ2-7 and V is TRBV20-1, with 14 bases aligning to TRBD2. The CDR3 totals 15 residues. J was trimmed by 5 bases and V by 4 bases; bases with no gene match: 7. The V gene's germline CDR1 is DFQATT and CDR2 SNEGSKA (reference sequence). CDR3 DNA sequence: TGCAGTGCTATAAGGACTAGCGGGAGGAGAGACGAGCAGTACTTC. Encoded protein: CSAIRTSGRRDEQYF.

This clonotype has more than one count but fewer than ten. An end of the junction does not agree with germline; a read error may underlie this. This rearrangement joins TRBV7-7 to TRBJ2-2; D gene ambiguous. Germline V CDR1 and CDR2: SSHAT, FNYEAQ (reference sequence). CDR3 length: 12 amino acids. The CDR3 spells CASSPISGELFF. The CDR3 bases are TGTGCTAGCAGCCCTATATCCGGGGAGCTGTTTTTT.

A few counts support this clonotype. The V call is TRBV28, the J call TRBJ2-5; D is unresolved. Germline assignment: CDR1 MDHEN and CDR2 SYDVKM. V lost 6 bases and J 3 bases, leaving 14 bases between the germline ends. The CDR3 runs 14 residues. The CDR3 here is CASRLTGTKETQYF. CDR3 bases: TGTGCCAGCAGATTGACTGGTACCAAAGAGACCCAGTACTTC.

This clonotype was recorded many times. The CDR3, as DNA: TGTGCCAGCAGTCCCCCGGGCGGGATTGCCTACGAGCAGTACTTC. Protein sequence: CASSPPGGIAYEQYF. This rearrangement joins TRBV12-3 or TRBV12-4 to TRBJ2-7, with D possibly TRBD2 on 6 matching bases. CDR3 length: 15 amino acids. V lost 5 bases and J lost 2, with 16 bases in between.

Turning to this clonotype: A much more abundant neighbour one base away suggests this may be a read error. This chain connects TRBV19 to TRBJ1-5, with D perhaps matching TRBD1 (5 bases). Germline assignment: CDR1 LNHDA and CDR2 SQIVND (reference sequence). The length of the CDR3 is 14 residues. The CDR3 here is CTSSRGFGNQPQHF. The CDR3 DNA sequence: TGTACCAGTAGCCGGGGGTTTGGCAATCAGCCCCAGCATTTT.

This sequence joins TRBV4-1 and TRBJ2-1; the D gene is possibly TRBD2 (5 bases). The CDR3 is 16 residues long. Germline CDR1 reads MGHRA; CDR2 reads YSYEKL. V lost 0 bases, J lost 0 bases, and 9 bases lay in between. CDR3 in DNA: TGCGCCAGCAGCCAAGATGCGGGTATCTCCTACAATGAGCAGTTCTTC. This encodes CASSQDAGISYNEQFF.

The sample holds a few counts of this clonotype. This chain uses TRBV20-1 with TRBJ2-5; the D is unclear. Germline lookup yields CDR1 DFQATT and CDR2 SNEGSKA (reference sequence). V lost 6 bases and J 2 bases, leaving 7 bases between the germline ends. The length of the CDR3 is 11 residues. The CDR3 DNA sequence: TGCAGTGCGAGTATACAAGAGACCCAGTACTTC. Translating it yields CSASIQETQYF.

The genes are TRBV18 and TRBJ2-5, with D possibly matching TRBD1 (5 bases). This CDR3 region has 15 residues. Germline V gene sequence: CDR1 KGHSH, CDR2 LQKENI. V lost 2 bases to trimming and J lost 1 base, with 11 bases between them. The CDR3 region is CASSPGRDVQETQYF. DNA for the CDR3: TGTGCCAGCTCACCAGGCAGGGATGTCCAAGAGACCCAGTACTTC. Full variable domain (rest looked up from reference TRBV18 and TRBJ2-5): NAGVMQNPRHLVRRRGQEARLRCSPMKGHSHVYWYRQLPEEGLKFMVYLQKENIIDESGMPKERFSAEFPKEGPSILRIQQVVRGDSAAYFCASSPGRDVQETQYFGPGTRLLVL.